The text below deals with one TCR beta chain. The junction and the germline gene differ at one end; a read error may be behind it. Per the original methods: By means of reference gene primer amplification, nucleated cell counts were estimated. Here immunoSEQ multiplex PCR was the method, and the copy in TCRdb shows in-frame clones only, minus some. The V and J calls and the clone size are those of that table, but D and trimming were determined from the DNA. Among more than 200,000 clones listed, approximately 83% were seen once. CDR3 size: 16 residues. Per germline, CDR1 LGHDT and CDR2 YNNKEL (reference sequence). This entry comes from a study of blood T cell repertoires in COVID-19. Study details: Collection of acute and convalescent COVID-19 samples took place in the United States, Italy and Spain. Sources were T cells, B-cell-depleted T cells, or PBMCs; the material itself was cDNA or gDNA.

The J gene is TRBJ1-6, the V gene TRBV3-1 (or the pseudogene TRBV3-2); TRBD1 matches 9 bases. The sequenced sample was peripheral blood. The clonotype originates from a man of 80 years or more with acute or convalescent COVID-19. CDR3: CASSQAPGQGYSPLHF. In DNA, the CDR3 is TGTGCCAGCAGTCAAGCGCCGGGACAGGGCTATTCACCCCTCCACTTT.